Listed below are T cell receptor beta chains from one sample, sequenced in a study of blood T cells in healthy people across ages. MiXCR was run by TCRdb on the 5' RACE reads, yielding one entry per CDR3 protein. The data show over 450,000 distinct CDR3 sequences, around 24% seen once. The sample was also linked to a second study, of T cells of mothers and their children.

Sequencing input: blood. Every receptor here comes from a boy under 18 in good health. Both conserved end residues are part of each CDR3. For some rows the clone size is stated as once, few or many, or as a class when expanded; others skip it.

clone_size v_call cdr3_aa
few TRBV18 CASSLGSSGETQYF
- TRBV20-1 CRGTANTEAFF
few TRBV12-3/TRBV12-4 CASSSLGTAKETQYF
once TRBV7-2 CAIPGRDFYEQYF
once TRBV11-3 CASSLSGQSGNTIYF
- TRBV20-1 CSLPVRTFEQYF
- TRBV28 CASSSDGNSGNTIYF
- TRBV6-1 CASMGAGEKLFF
- TRBV7-9 CASSLDGSLYNEKLFF
few TRBV7-2 CASSLDRGQGYGGIALENTEAFF
- TRBV7-3 CASSVEDSFFTGELFF
- TRBV29-1 CSVVVDGTLQGDYNEQFF
many TRBV7-3 CASSLKPGLPAYEQYF
- TRBV6-5 CASSFEGGAEAFF
many TRBV7-8 CASTPIGAGETQYF
- TRBV4-3 CASSHRGLDRGDTQYF
few TRBV7-9 CASSLRDVGELFF
- TRBV7-7 CASSLAPQTSGSSYEQFF
few TRBV20-1 CSARDMGRVLQETQYF
many TRBV2 CASSPPRNEQFF
- TRBV7-9 CASSLEGRVSPQHF
- TRBV2 CASTRGLVRLRLSKFGTTNEKLFF
few TRBV7-9 CASSKTGPNEKLFF
few TRBV28 CASSPPEVTGTEAFF
few TRBV24-1 CATSAAGETQYF
- TRBV2 CASSDPMTGTTYEQYF
many TRBV20-1 CSAIFGRGYEQYF
few TRBV3-1 CASSQDRLAGGYTF
- TRBV29-1 CSVAPQGWNTEAFF
- TRBV27 CASSRTSRGTQYF
few TRBV6-5 CASSQLGGYEQYF
- TRBV28 CASSPGRGYTF
few TRBV29-1 CSVEFVAGSDYEQYF
- TRBV3-1 CASSRLEGTGELFF
few TRBV19 CASSRQAASGYGYTF
few TRBV7-9 CASSSYRDDTDTQYF
- TRBV7-2 CASSLASIRGSTEAFF
- TRBV7-2 CASSARARDEQFF
- TRBV10-3 CAISERPLDSSYEQYF
few TRBV4-1 CASSQGRDSIYGYTF
few TRBV9 CASSVAGYEQYF
once TRBV7-9 CASSLRGKDNEQFF
few TRBV19 CASTLGRRDEKLFF